The T cell receptor beta chain described here comes from a study of T-cell memory formation after mild COVID-19 (dated by TCRdb to the early 2020s). Background for the entire study: Most TCR sequence clusters were specific to one of the two donors. The cohort was made up of two young adult volunteers, one female and one male, who were previously healthy. In a couple of donors, T-cell clones that expanded and contracted after mild COVID-19 were followed by sequencing TCRalpha and TCRbeta repertoires longitudinally. Here is what the overall study found, with its caveats: Some responding clones were found in pre-infection memory, which suggests that pre-existing cross-reactive memory T cells took part in the SARS-CoV-2 response. The study covered only a couple of mild cases, and larger cohorts including severe cases with pre-infection samples were considered necessary. Contracting CD4+ clones were found mainly in CM and EM memory subsets, while CD8+ clones were enriched in EMRA. SARS-CoV-2 specificity was not confirmed for the second-wave clones peaking on day 37. From day 15 to 85, contracting clones showed balanced CD4/CD8 phenotypes, whereas a second wave of clones that expanded from day 15 to 37 leaned towards CD4+.

Ficoll-Paque density gradient centrifugation was the method used to isolate PBMCs. TCRdb records Illumina NovaSeq 6000 as the sequencer. TCRalpha and TCRbeta cDNA libraries were built by 5'RACE with constant-segment primers, adding sample barcodes and unique molecular identifiers. Trizol reagent was used to extract RNA from every sample. The libraries were amplified in two PCR steps, and the second step added a second sample barcode and Illumina TruSeq adapters. Sequencing of the libraries was done on an Illumina NovaSeq, producing 2 x 150 bp paired-end reads. Per the authors' processing: Demultiplexing of reads and collapsing into UMI-guided consensus sequences were performed with migec v1.2.7. With mixcr v2.1.11, UMI consensuses were aligned to TRA and TRB V and J templates and assembled into clonotypes. Clonotypes were classified as expanded or contracted when called significant by both edgeR and NoisET, with noise models trained on biological replicates. edgeR calls used a false discovery rate-adjusted p below 0.01 and a log2 fold-change threshold of 1. PCA with hierarchical clustering of max-normalized trajectories of the 1000 most abundant clonotypes was used as exploratory dynamics analysis. Each responding clone was given a CD4 or CD8 phenotype based on the CD4+ and CD8+ repertoires, which had been sequenced separately. TCRdb reworked the public reads: Q25 trimming with fastp, MiXCR clone assembly, productive beta chains retained. Each CDR3 protein appears once, grouped with its most common genes and DNA. None of the V and J calls come from the authors' own analysis; TCRdb made them. The sample data list around 420,000 distinct CDR3 sequences, and approximately 24% of these were observed just once. The ten largest clones add up to around 9.5% of the sample.

V loses 0 bases at its end and J loses 1 base; junction bases beyond the gene matches: 6. The cysteine opens and the phenylalanine closes a CDR3 of 16 amino acids. Of the read, only the CDR3 DNA is kept; its 48 bases are in frame from base 1. For CDR1 and CDR2, the germline V gene lists SGHDT and YYEEEE. As to this clonotype: The target of this receptor is not known. There are no base qualities to consult, and no much larger clone falls within one base.

Sequenced input: PBMCs or a T cell subset sorted from them (not recorded which). The sequence links TRBV5-6 to TRBJ1-2, with TRBD1 identical over 7 junction bases. The sequence was obtained from an adult woman who had mild COVID-19 (a few samples of this study predate the infection). The sample titles of this study are shuffled in the database, so cell type and time point are left out; the donor was told from shared clones. The sequenced DNA is TGTGCCAGCAGCTTGGTTGGCCAGGGGGTTAACTATGGCTACACCTTC. Translated, it reads CASSLVGQGVNYGYTF.